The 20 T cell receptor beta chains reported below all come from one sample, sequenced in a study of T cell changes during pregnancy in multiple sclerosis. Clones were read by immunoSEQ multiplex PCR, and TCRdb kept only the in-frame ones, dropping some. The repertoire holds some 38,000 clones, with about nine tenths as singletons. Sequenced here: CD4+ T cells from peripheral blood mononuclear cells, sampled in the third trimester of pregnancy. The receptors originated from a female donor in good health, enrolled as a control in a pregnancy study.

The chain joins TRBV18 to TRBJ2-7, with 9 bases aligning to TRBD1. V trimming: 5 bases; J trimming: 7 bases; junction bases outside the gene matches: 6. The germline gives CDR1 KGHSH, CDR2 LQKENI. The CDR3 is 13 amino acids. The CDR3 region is CASSWDRAGEQYF. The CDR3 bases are TGTGCCAGCTCATGGGACAGGGCGGGGGAGCAGTACTTC.

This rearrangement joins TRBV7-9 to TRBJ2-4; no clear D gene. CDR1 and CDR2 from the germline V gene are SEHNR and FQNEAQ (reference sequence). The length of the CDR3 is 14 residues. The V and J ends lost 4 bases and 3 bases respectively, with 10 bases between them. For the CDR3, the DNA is TGTGCCAGCAGCTACGGGTCTGGCAAAAACATTCAGTACTTC. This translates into CASSYGSGKNIQYF. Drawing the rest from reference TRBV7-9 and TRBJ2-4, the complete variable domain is DTGVSQNPRHKITKRGQNVTFRCDPISEHNRLYWYRQTLGQGPEFLTYFQNEAQLEKSRLLSDRFSAERPKGSFSTLEIQRTEQGDSAMYLCASSYGSGKNIQYFGAGTRLSVL.

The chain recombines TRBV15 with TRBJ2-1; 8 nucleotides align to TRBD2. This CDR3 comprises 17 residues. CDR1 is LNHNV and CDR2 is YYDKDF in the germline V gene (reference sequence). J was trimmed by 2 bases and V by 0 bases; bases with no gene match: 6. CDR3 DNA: TGTGCCACCAGCAGAGATAGAGCGGGAGTTCCCTACAATGAGCAGTTCTTC. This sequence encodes CATSRDRAGVPYNEQFF. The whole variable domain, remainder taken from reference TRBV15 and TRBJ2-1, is DAMVIQNPRYQVTQFGKPVTLSCSQTLNHNVMYWYQQKSSQAPKLLFHYYDKDFNNEADTPDNFQSRRPNTSFCFLDIRSPGLGDTAMYLCATSRDRAGVPYNEQFFGPGTRLTVL.

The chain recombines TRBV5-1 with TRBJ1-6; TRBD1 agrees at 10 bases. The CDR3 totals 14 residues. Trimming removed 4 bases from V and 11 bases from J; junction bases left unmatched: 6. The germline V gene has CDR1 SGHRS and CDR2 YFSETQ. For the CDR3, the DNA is TGCGCCAGCAGCCAGGGACAGGGGAGGACACCCCTCCACTTT. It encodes CASSQGQGRTPLHF. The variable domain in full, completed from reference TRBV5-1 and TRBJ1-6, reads KAGVTQTPRYLIKTRGQQVTLSCSPISGHRSVSWYQQTPGQGLQFLFEYFSETQRNKGNFPGRFSGRQFSNSRSEMNVSTLELGDSALYLCASSQGQGRTPLHFGNGTRLTVT.

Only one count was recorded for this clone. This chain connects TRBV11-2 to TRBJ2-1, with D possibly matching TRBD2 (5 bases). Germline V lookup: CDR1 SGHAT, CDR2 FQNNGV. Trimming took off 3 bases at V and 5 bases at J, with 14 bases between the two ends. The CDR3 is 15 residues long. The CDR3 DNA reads TGTGCCAGCAGCTTCATAAGGACTTTTAACAATGAGCAGTTCTTC. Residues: CASSFIRTFNNEQFF.

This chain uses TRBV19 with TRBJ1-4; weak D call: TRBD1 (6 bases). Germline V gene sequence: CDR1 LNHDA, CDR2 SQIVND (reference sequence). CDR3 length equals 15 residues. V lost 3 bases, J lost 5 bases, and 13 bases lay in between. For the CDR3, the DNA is TGTGCCAGTAGTATCCAGAACAGGGAGAATGAAAAACTGTTTTTT. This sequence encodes CASSIQNRENEKLFF.

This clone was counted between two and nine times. CDR3 in DNA: TGTGCCAGTACGGGGACAGGGGAGAGGAATCAGCCCCAGCATTTT. Its protein product is CASTGTGERNQPQHF. This chain joins TRBV19 and TRBJ1-5, with 10 bases identical to TRBD1. This CDR3 comprises 15 residues. Germline CDR1 is LNHDA and CDR2 is SQIVND (reference sequence). V was pared by 7 bases and J by 4 bases, with 7 bases of the junction left unmatched.

Here the CDR3 reads CASDLAGLEQFF. As DNA, the CDR3 is TGTGCCAGCGATCTAGCGGGGCTGGAGCAGTTCTTC. The rearrangement links TRBV6-1 to TRBJ2-1; TRBD2 matches at 9 bases. The germline CDR1 and CDR2 sequences are MNHNS and SASEGT. There are 12 residues in the CDR3. V was pared by 8 bases and J by 10 bases, with 6 bases of the junction left unmatched.

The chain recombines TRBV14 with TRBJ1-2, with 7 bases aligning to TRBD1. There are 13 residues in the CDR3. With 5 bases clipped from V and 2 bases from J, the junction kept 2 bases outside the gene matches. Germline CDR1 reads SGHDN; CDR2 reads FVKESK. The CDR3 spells CASSLGQNYGYTF. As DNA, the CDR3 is TGTGCCAGCAGCTTGGGACAGAACTATGGCTACACCTTC.

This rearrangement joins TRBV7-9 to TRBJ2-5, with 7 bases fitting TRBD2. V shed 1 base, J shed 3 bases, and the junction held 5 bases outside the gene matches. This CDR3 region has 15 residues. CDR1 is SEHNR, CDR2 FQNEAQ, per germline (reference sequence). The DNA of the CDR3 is TGTGCCAGCAGCTTAGTAGGACTAGGCGAAGAGACCCAGTACTTC. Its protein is CASSLVGLGEETQYF.

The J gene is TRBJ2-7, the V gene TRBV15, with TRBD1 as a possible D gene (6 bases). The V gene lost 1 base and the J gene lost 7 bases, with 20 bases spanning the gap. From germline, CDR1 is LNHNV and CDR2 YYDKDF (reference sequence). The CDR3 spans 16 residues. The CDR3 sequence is CATSRATTGQRGEQYF. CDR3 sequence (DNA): TGTGCCACCAGCAGAGCTACTACGGGCCAAAGGGGGGAGCAGTACTTC. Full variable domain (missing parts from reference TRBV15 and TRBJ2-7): DAMVIQNPRYQVTQFGKPVTLSCSQTLNHNVMYWYQQKSSQAPKLLFHYYDKDFNNEADTPDNFQSRRPNTSFCFLDIRSPGLGDTAMYLCATSRATTGQRGEQYFGPGTRLTVT.

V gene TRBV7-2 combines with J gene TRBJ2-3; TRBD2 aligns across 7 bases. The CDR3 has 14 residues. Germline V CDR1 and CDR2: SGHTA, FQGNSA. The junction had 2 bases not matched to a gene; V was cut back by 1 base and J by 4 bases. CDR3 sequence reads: CASSLGTSSDTQYF. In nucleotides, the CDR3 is TGTGCCAGCAGCTTAGGGACTAGTTCAGATACGCAGTATTTT.

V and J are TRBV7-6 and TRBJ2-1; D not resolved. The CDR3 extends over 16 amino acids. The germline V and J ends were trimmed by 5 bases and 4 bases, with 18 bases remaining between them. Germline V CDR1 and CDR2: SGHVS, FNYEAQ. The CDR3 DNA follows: TGTGCCAGCAGCCCTCTCACGGGTTCAACATACAATGAGCAGTTCTTC. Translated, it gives CASSPLTGSTYNEQFF.

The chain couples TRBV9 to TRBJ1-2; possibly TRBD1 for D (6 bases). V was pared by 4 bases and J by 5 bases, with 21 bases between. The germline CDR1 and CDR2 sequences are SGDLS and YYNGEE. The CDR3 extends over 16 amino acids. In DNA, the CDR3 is TGTGCCAGCAGCCCCCAGAGACAGGTGACCTTATATGGCTACACCTTC. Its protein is CASSPQRQVTLYGYTF. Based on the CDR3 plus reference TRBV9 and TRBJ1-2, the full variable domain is DSGVTQTPKHLITATGQRVTLRCSPRSGDLSVYWYQQSLDQGLQFLIQYYNGEERAKGNILERFSAQQFPDLHSELNLSSLELGDSALYFCASSPQRQVTLYGYTFGSGTRLTVV.

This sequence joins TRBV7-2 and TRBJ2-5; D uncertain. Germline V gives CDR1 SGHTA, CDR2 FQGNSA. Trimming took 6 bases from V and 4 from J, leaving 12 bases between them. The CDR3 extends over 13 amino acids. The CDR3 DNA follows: TGTGCCAGCAGTCAAAATCAGGCAGAGACCCAGTACTTC. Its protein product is CASSQNQAETQYF.

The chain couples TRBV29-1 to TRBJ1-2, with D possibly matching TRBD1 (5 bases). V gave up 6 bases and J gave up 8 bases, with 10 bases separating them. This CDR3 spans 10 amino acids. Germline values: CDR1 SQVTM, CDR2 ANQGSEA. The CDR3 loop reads CSVLGQGYTF. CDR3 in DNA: TGCAGCGTCTTGGGGCAGGGCTACACCTTC.

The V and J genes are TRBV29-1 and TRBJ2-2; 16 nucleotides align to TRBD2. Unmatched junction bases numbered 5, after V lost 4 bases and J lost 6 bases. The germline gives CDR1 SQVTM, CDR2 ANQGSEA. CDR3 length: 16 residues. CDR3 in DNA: TGCAGCGTTGCCGGGACTAGCGGGAGGGAGGCCGGGGAGCTGTTTTTT. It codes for CSVAGTSGREAGELFF.

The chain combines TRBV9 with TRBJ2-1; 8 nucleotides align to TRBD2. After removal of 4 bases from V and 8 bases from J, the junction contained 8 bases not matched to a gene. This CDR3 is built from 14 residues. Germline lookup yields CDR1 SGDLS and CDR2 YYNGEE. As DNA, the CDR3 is TGTGCCAGCAGCATTAGGACTAGCCCCGATGAGCAGTTCTTC. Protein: CASSIRTSPDEQFF.

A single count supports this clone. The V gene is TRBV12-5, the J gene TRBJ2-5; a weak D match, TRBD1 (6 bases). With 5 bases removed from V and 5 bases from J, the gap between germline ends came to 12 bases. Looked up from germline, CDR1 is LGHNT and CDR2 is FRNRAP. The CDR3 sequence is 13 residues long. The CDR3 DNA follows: TGTGCTAGTGGTAGGGCAGGGGAGGAGACCCAGTACTTC. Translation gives CASGRAGEETQYF. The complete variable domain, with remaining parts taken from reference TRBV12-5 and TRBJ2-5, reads DARVTQTPRHKVTEMGQEVTMRCQPILGHNTVFWYRQTMMQGLELLAYFRNRAPLDDSGMPKDRFSAEMPDATLATLKIQPSEPRDSAVYFCASGRAGEETQYFGPGTRLLVL.

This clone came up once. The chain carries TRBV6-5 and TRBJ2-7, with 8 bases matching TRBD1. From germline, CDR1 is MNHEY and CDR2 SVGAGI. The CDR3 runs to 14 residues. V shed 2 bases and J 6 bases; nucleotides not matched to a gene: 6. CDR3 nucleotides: TGTGCCAGCAGTTACACAGGGGGGATCTTCGAGCAGTACTTC. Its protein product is CASSYTGGIFEQYF.